The 32 T cell receptor beta chains listed next were all sequenced from one sample in a study of blood T cell repertoires in COVID-19. The table came from immunoSEQ multiplex PCR; TCRdb's copy has only in-frame clones and leaves some out. The table shows 150,000 to 200,000 clones, with roughly 78% occurring only once. Sequenced: peripheral blood. The source is a woman at least 80 years old with active or convalescent COVID-19.

The chain has TRBV19 and TRBJ2-3, with TRBD1 matching 9 bases. With 4 bases clipped from V and 6 bases from J, the junction kept 5 bases outside the gene matches. Germline CDR1 reads LNHDA; CDR2 reads SQIVND (reference sequence). The CDR3 covers 14 residues. The CDR3 DNA is TGTGCCAGTAGTACCGGACAGGGGAGCGATACGCAGTATTTT. Protein: CASSTGQGSDTQYF.

The chain has TRBV18 and TRBJ2-7; 10 bases match TRBD1. The V and J ends lost 2 bases and 4 bases, in that order; junction bases with no gene match: 5. Germline CDR1 reads KGHSH; CDR2 reads LQKENI. The CDR3 is 15 residues long. This CDR3 is CASSPSGQGDYEQYF. CDR3 bases: TGTGCCAGCTCACCATCTGGACAGGGGGATTACGAGCAGTACTTC. The full variable domain, with the rest looked up from reference TRBV18 and TRBJ2-7, is NAGVMQNPRHLVRRRGQEARLRCSPMKGHSHVYWYRQLPEEGLKFMVYLQKENIIDESGMPKERFSAEFPKEGPSILRIQQVVRGDSAAYFCASSPSGQGDYEQYFGPGTRLTVT.

V usage is TRBV30 and J usage is TRBJ1-1; D is undetermined. Germline lookup yields CDR1 GTSNPN and CDR2 SVGIG (reference sequence). Trimming left V 3 bases short and J 0 bases short, with 8 bases between. The CDR3 loop spans 13 amino acids. The CDR3 loop reads CAWRAGLNTEAFF. The CDR3 coding sequence is TGTGCCTGGAGGGCTGGGCTGAACACTGAAGCTTTCTTT.

Only a few counts were recorded for this clone. V gene TRBV2 combines with J gene TRBJ2-3; 7 bases match TRBD2. With V trimmed by 6 bases and J by 7 bases, 4 bases remained unmatched. Per germline, CDR1 SNHLY and CDR2 FYNNEI. The CDR3 totals 12 residues. The CDR3 DNA is TGTGCCAGCAGCAGGGAGGGGTATACGCAGTATTTT. Residues: CASSREGYTQYF.

This chain connects TRBV19 to TRBJ1-1, with D possibly matching TRBD1 (6 bases). The CDR3 extends over 14 amino acids. Germline values: CDR1 LNHDA, CDR2 SQIVND (reference sequence). V was cut by 1 base and J by 7 bases, with 13 bases left in between. The CDR3: CASSIGGGAIEAFF. The DNA for the CDR3 is TGTGCCAGTAGTATAGGAGGGGGGGCAATTGAAGCTTTCTTT.

The V gene is TRBV28, the J gene TRBJ1-2; no clear D gene. Germline lookup yields CDR1 MDHEN and CDR2 SYDVKM. V was shortened by 5 bases and J by 7 bases, with 29 bases between the two germline ends. The CDR3 runs 18 residues. The CDR3 loop is CASSLRRPAKGKGVGYTF. In DNA form, the CDR3 reads TGTGCCAGCAGTCTAAGGAGGCCAGCCAAAGGGAAGGGAGTTGGCTACACCTTC.

V usage is TRBV4-2 and J usage is TRBJ1-2, with D unresolved. V was trimmed by 3 bases and J by 4 bases, leaving 18 bases between them. The CDR3 length is 16 residues. Germline CDR1 and CDR2: LGHNA and YNFKEQ. The CDR3 spells CASSQSLSETLYGYTF. In nucleotides, the CDR3 is TGTGCCAGCAGCCAGTCATTGAGTGAGACACTCTATGGCTACACCTTC.

The chain couples TRBV28 to TRBJ1-6, with no clear D. The CDR3 contains 15 residues. CDR1 MDHEN and CDR2 SYDVKM come from the germline V gene. V shed 0 bases and J shed 5 bases, with 8 bases lying between them. The CDR3 DNA follows: TGTGCCAGCAGTTTATGGTTCAGGAATAATTCACCCCTCCACTTT. It encodes CASSLWFRNNSPLHF.

The CDR3 nucleotides read TGTGCCAGTAAAATATGGACAGAGAACACCGGGGAGCTGTTTTTT. This translates into CASKIWTENTGELFF. This chain links TRBV19 with TRBJ2-2; tentative D call: TRBD1 (6 bases). Germline values: CDR1 LNHDA, CDR2 SQIVND (reference sequence). The CDR3 totals 15 residues. Trimming cost V 7 bases and J 1 base, with 13 bases left between them. The variable domain in full, completed from reference TRBV19 and TRBJ2-2, reads DGGITQSPKYLFRKEGQNVTLSCEQNLNHDAMYWYRQDPGQGLRLIYYSQIVNDFQKGDIAEGYSVSREKKESFPLTVTSAQKNPTAFYLCASKIWTENTGELFFGEGSRLTVL.

This chain uses TRBV5-1 with TRBJ2-2, with unresolved D. The CDR3 runs to 15 residues. Trimming stripped 4 bases from V and 0 bases from J, with 10 bases between. Germline CDR1 reads SGHRS; CDR2 reads YFSETQ. Here the CDR3 DNA reads TGCGCCAGCAGCCCCTTGACTGCGAACACCGGGGAGCTGTTTTTT. This encodes CASSPLTANTGELFF.

This chain connects TRBV27 to TRBJ1-2; D is possibly TRBD1 (5 bases). Trimming removed 9 bases from V and 4 bases from J, with 18 bases in between. Germline V gene lookup returns CDR1 MNHEY and CDR2 SMNVEV (reference sequence). The CDR3 has 14 amino acids. The CDR3 is CASSPDWGGYGYTF. The CDR3, as DNA: TGTGCCAGTAGCCCGGACTGGGGGGGCTATGGCTACACCTTC.

This chain connects TRBV7-2 to TRBJ2-3, with 9 bases that match TRBD2. Germline trimming cut 6 bases from V and 3 bases from J; bases unmatched to any gene: 13. This CDR3 is 17 amino acids long. Germline values: CDR1 SGHTA, CDR2 FQGNSA. The CDR3 DNA is TGTGCCAGCAGTCTCGCGGGGGGGGCCATTCTTACAGATACGCAGTATTTT. It codes for CASSLAGGAILTDTQYF.

In its sample, this clone was seen a few times. The chain uses TRBV23-1 and TRBJ1-2; no clear D gene. TRBV23-1 is marked as an open reading frame, function uncertain. The CDR3 loop spans 14 amino acids. Between the trimmed V and J ends, which lost 10 bases and 5 bases, there was a span of 20 bases. CDR3 coding DNA: TGCGCCACCCAACACTTATACGGGGAGTATGGCTACACCTTC. This translates into CATQHLYGEYGYTF.

The chain joins TRBV10-2 to TRBJ2-2, with D perhaps TRBD2 (6 bases). The CDR3 spans 15 residues. V was trimmed by 4 bases and J by 4 bases, leaving 13 bases between them. The germline V gene has CDR1 WSHSY and CDR2 SAAADI. CDR3 in DNA: TGCGCCAGCAGTGCTCTTGCGACTAGCACCGGGGAGCTGTTTTTT. This codes for CASSALATSTGELFF.

V usage is TRBV7-9 and J usage is TRBJ1-2; 7 nucleotides align to TRBD1. Germline lookup yields CDR1 SEHNR and CDR2 FQNEAQ (reference sequence). V gave up 2 bases and J gave up 3 bases; unmatched junction bases: 6. The CDR3 is 15 residues long. CDR3 sequence reads: CASSLNDRADYGYTF. The CDR3 DNA is TGTGCCAGCAGCTTAAACGACAGGGCGGACTATGGCTACACCTTC.

The chain links TRBV6-6 to TRBJ2-5, with D tentatively TRBD2 (6 bases). Germline V CDR1 and CDR2: MNHNY, SVGAGI (reference sequence). The V end was cut by 6 bases, the J end by 5 bases, with 13 bases between. CDR3 length equals 13 residues. CDR3 DNA sequence: TGTGCCAGCAGGGCGGGACCTTGGGAGACCCAGTACTTC. Its translation is CASRAGPWETQYF.

Comment on this clone: Sequence at one end of the junction differs from germline and may be a read error. This sample also contains other DNA sequences that code for the same CDR3. The chain links TRBV29-1 to TRBJ1-5; 7 bases map to TRBD1. The CDR3 contains 13 residues. From germline, CDR1 is SQVTM and CDR2 ANQGSEA. CDR3 loop: CSVQGGSNQPQHF. In DNA, the CDR3 is TGTAGCGTCCAGGGGGGTAGCAATCAGCCCCAGCATTTT.

The V and J genes are TRBV7-9 and TRBJ1-3, with D perhaps matching TRBD1 (6 bases). Trimming took 5 bases from V and 1 from J, leaving 12 bases between them. Per germline, CDR1 SEHNR and CDR2 FQNEAQ (reference sequence). This CDR3 has 15 residues. In DNA, the CDR3 is TGTGCCAGCAGCCGGAATACAGGGTCTGGAAACACCATATATTTT. Its translation: CASSRNTGSGNTIYF. The whole variable domain, remainder taken from reference TRBV7-9 and TRBJ1-3, is DTGVSQNPRHKITKRGQNVTFRCDPISEHNRLYWYRQTLGQGPEFLTYFQNEAQLEKSRLLSDRFSAERPKGSFSTLEIQRTEQGDSAMYLCASSRNTGSGNTIYFGEGSWLTVV.

Notes on this clone: This clone may be a read error of a much larger clone one base away. Other DNA sequences from this sample encode an identical CDR3 as well. This chain joins TRBV28 and TRBJ1-2; TRBD1 agrees at 7 bases. This CDR3 spans 13 amino acids. Germline values: CDR1 MDHEN, CDR2 SYDVKM. Trimming took 1 base from V and 4 from J; bases not matched to a gene: 0. The CDR3 protein is CASSLSGGYGYTF. The CDR3 nucleotides are TGTGCCAGCAGTTTATCAGGGGGCTATGGCTACACCTTC.

This chain connects TRBV5-1 to TRBJ2-2, with D possibly being TRBD2 (5 bases). The V gene's germline CDR1 is SGHRS and CDR2 YFSETQ. The CDR3 is made up of 16 amino acids. V lost 0 bases, J lost 0 bases, and 9 bases lay in between. The CDR3 nucleotides are TGCGCCAGCAGCTTGGTTTCGGGGTCGAACACCGGGGAGCTGTTTTTT. This encodes CASSLVSGSNTGELFF.

The chain is built from TRBV7-8 and TRBJ2-7; D remains unclear. Trimming removed 3 bases at V and 0 bases at J, with 6 bases between. The V gene's germline CDR1 is SGHVS and CDR2 FQNEAQ. This CDR3 spans 13 amino acids. The CDR3, as DNA: TGTGCCAGCAGCTTTTCTCGCTCCTACGAGCAGTACTTC. Its protein is CASSFSRSYEQYF.

The chain couples TRBV18 to TRBJ2-5; TRBD1 matches at 7 bases. In germline, CDR1 is KGHSH, CDR2 LQKENI. This CDR3 spans 14 amino acids. J lost 4 bases, V lost 6 bases, and 8 bases had no gene match. CDR3 protein: CASSYTGDGETQYF. CDR3 nucleotide sequence: TGTGCCAGCTCTTACACAGGGGATGGAGAGACCCAGTACTTC.

The rearrangement links TRBV2 to TRBJ2-5, with 8 bases identical to TRBD1. V was clipped by 8 bases and J by 5 bases; unmatched bases: 10. CDR3 length equals 14 residues. Per germline, CDR1 SNHLY and CDR2 FYNNEI. CDR3 loop: CASSQGARLETQYF. The CDR3 DNA sequence: TGTGCCAGCTCGCAGGGGGCGCGTTTGGAGACCCAGTACTTC.

The rearrangement joins TRBV9 to TRBJ2-7; D not certain. This CDR3 has 14 residues. Deletions cut 0 bases from V and 2 bases from J, with 9 bases between. CDR1 and CDR2 from the germline V gene are SGDLS and YYNGEE. For the CDR3, the DNA is TGTGCCAGCAGCGTAGACTACCTTACCTACGAGCAGTACTTC. Residues: CASSVDYLTYEQYF.

V usage is TRBV23-1 and J usage is TRBJ2-2; the match to TRBD1 covers 9 bases. TRBV23-1 is given ORF status, its function remaining uncertain. J lost 4 bases, V lost 3 bases, and 9 bases had no gene match. The CDR3 contains 17 residues. CDR3 coding DNA: TGCGCCAGCAGTCACTCCACAGGGGGCGCGAGCACCGGGGAGCTGTTTTTT. It is translated as CASSHSTGGASTGELFF.

The gene calls are TRBV19 and TRBJ2-7; 11 bases are shared with TRBD2. The CDR3 is 18 amino acids. The J segment lost 0 bases and the V segment lost 5 bases, leaving 12 bases of the junction unmatched. Germline-derived CDR1 and CDR2 are LNHDA and SQIVND (reference sequence). The chain's CDR3 is CASSRDGLAGGSSYEQYF. The CDR3 coding sequence is TGTGCCAGTAGTCGAGACGGACTAGCGGGCGGGAGCTCCTACGAGCAGTACTTC. The variable domain in full, with the rest retrieved from reference TRBV19 and TRBJ2-7, is DGGITQSPKYLFRKEGQNVTLSCEQNLNHDAMYWYRQDPGQGLRLIYYSQIVNDFQKGDIAEGYSVSREKKESFPLTVTSAQKNPTAFYLCASSRDGLAGGSSYEQYFGPGTRLTVT.

This rearrangement joins TRBV27 to TRBJ1-2; 8 bases line up with TRBD1. CDR3 length equals 13 residues. The V segment lost 3 bases and the J segment 8 bases; nucleotides outside the gene matches: 5. Per the germline V gene, CDR1 is MNHEY and CDR2 is SMNVEV (reference sequence). This chain's CDR3 is CASSFRTGSGYTF. CDR3 coding DNA: TGTGCCAGCAGTTTCCGGACAGGGAGCGGCTACACCTTC.

The chain employs TRBV3-1 (or the pseudogene TRBV3-2) and TRBJ1-6, with 7 positions matching TRBD1. The CDR3 spans 14 residues. Losses at the gene ends were 3 bases for V and 7 bases for J; bases not matched to a gene: 3. CDR1 and CDR2 (germline): LGHDT, YNNKEL (reference sequence). CDR3 amino acids: CASSQTGMNSPLHF. The CDR3 DNA reads TGTGCCAGCAGCCAGACAGGGATGAATTCACCCCTCCACTTT.

The CDR3 DNA reads TGTGCCAGCAGCTTGTCAGGGGGTTATGGGACCCAGTACTTC. This gives the protein CASSLSGGYGTQYF. V usage is TRBV5-4 and J usage is TRBJ2-5; 7 bases are a match to TRBD1. Germline CDR1 and CDR2: SGHNT and YYREEE (reference sequence). V lost 1 base to trimming and J lost 7 bases; unmatched junction nucleotides: 7. The CDR3 totals 14 residues. Based on the CDR3 plus reference TRBV5-4 and TRBJ2-5, the full variable domain is ETGVTQSPTHLIKTRGQQVTLRCSSQSGHNTVSWYQQALGQGPQFIFQYYREEENGRGNFPPRFSGLQFPNYSSELNVNALELDDSALYLCASSLSGGYGTQYFGPGTRLLVL.

The chain employs TRBV2 and TRBJ1-2; 8 bases map to TRBD1. CDR3 size: 18 residues. V was clipped by 7 bases and J by 4 bases; unmatched bases: 20. Germline CDR1 SNHLY, CDR2 FYNNEI. CDR3 in amino acids: CASTQGGLSGGSSYGYTF. Written as DNA, the CDR3 is TGTGCCAGCACCCAGGGTGGGTTGTCAGGGGGCTCAAGCTATGGCTACACCTTC.

The rearrangement joins TRBV19 to TRBJ1-2; perhaps TRBD1 as D (6 bases). The CDR3 has 17 residues. The ends were cut back, 3 bases at V and 1 base at J, with 18 bases in the middle. From germline, CDR1 is LNHDA and CDR2 SQIVND (reference sequence). CDR3: CASSIHSTGPINYGYTF. The DNA for the CDR3 is TGTGCCAGTAGTATCCACTCGACAGGACCAATTAACTATGGCTACACCTTC.

In this sample, this clone turned up once. The chain carries TRBV5-6 and TRBJ1-2; 10 bases align to TRBD1. Unmatched junction bases numbered 6, after V lost 3 bases and J lost 7 bases. Germline CDR1 is SGHDT and CDR2 is YYEEEE. The CDR3 has 14 amino acids. The CDR3 loop reads CASSWDRGWSGYTF. For the CDR3, the DNA is TGTGCCAGCAGCTGGGACAGGGGATGGTCTGGCTACACCTTC.